The T cell receptor beta chain under discussion was sequenced for a study of T cell changes during pregnancy in multiple sclerosis. TCRdb's table, derived via immunoSEQ multiplex PCR, lists solely in-frame clones and lacks some. This table holds around 21,000 clones, 75% to 90% found once. Germline V gives CDR1 LNHNV, CDR2 YYDKDF (reference sequence). J was trimmed by 0 bases and V by 3 bases; bases with no gene match: 12. The CDR3 loop spans 18 amino acids. The input for sequencing was CD8+ T cells from peripheral blood mononuclear cells, taken after pregnancy. This chain links TRBV15 with TRBJ2-5; 8 bases match TRBD1. The sequence came from a female donor in good health, enrolled as a control in a pregnancy study. Here the CDR3 reads CATSSRGQEAMYQETQYF. The CDR3 coding sequence is TGTGCCACCAGCAGCAGGGGGCAAGAGGCAATGTACCAAGAGACCCAGTACTTC.